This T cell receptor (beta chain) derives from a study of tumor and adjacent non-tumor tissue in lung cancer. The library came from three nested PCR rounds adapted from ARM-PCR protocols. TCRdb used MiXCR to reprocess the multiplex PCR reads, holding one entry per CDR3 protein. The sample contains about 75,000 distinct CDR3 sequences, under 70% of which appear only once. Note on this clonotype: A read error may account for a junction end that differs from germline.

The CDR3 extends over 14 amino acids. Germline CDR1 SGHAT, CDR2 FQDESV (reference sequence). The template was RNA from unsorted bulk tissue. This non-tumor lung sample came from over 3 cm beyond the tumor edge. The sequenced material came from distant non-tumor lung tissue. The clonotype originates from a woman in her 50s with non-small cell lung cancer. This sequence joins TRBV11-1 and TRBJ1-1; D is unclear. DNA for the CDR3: TGTGCAAGCAGCTTGAAGGAGTTAAACACTGATGTTTTCTTT. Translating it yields CASSLKELNTDVFF.